This T cell receptor beta chain derives from a study of cytomegalovirus exposure and HLA in healthy donors. Details on this clone: Its antigen is still unknown.

The germline V and J ends were trimmed by 5 bases and 7 bases, with 18 bases remaining between them. The CDR3 extends over 14 amino acids. Germline CDR1 SGHNT, CDR2 YYREEE (reference sequence). The PCR had 60 Vbeta and 13 Jbeta primers. Profiled with immunoSEQ multiplex PCR; TCRdb holds only in-frame clones, not every one. This table has about 120,000 clones, 75% to 80% appearing once. Study-wide results and caveats: Cytomegalovirus status was reportedly diagnosed by the classifier with high specificity and sensitivity. Researchers reported in a later analysis that a missense DCLRE1C variant was tied to TCR beta V- and J-gene trimming. Some TCR beta chains (around 180 of them) were listed as cytomegalovirus-associated. Donors were assumed by presence/absence analyses to have roughly uniform sequencing depth.

This chain connects TRBV5-4 to TRBJ1-1; D ambiguous. The clonotype comes from a woman in her twenties or thirties in good health and CMV-seronegative. Sequencing used PBMCs. The CDR3: CASRAQEGLGEAFF. In nucleotides, the CDR3 is TGTGCCAGCAGGGCCCAGGAGGGCCTTGGTGAAGCTTTCTTT.